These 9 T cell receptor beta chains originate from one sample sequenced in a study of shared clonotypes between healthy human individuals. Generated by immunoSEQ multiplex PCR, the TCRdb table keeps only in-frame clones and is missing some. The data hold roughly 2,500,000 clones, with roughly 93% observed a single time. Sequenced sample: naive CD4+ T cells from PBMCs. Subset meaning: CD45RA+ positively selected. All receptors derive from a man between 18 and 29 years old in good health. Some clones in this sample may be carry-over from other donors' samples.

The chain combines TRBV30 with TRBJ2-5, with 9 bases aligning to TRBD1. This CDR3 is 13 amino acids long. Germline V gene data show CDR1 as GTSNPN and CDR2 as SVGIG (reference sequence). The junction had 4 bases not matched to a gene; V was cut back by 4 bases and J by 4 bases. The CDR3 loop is CAWNRGRGETQYF. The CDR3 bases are TGTGCCTGGAACAGGGGGCGCGGAGAGACCCAGTACTTC.

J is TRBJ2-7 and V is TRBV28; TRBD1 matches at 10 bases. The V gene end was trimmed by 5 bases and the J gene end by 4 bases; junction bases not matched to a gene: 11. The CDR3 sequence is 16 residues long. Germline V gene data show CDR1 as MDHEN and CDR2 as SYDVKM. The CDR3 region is CASSPGTGDRRYEQYF. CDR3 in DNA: TGTGCCAGCAGTCCCGGGACAGGGGACCGGCGGTACGAGCAGTACTTC.

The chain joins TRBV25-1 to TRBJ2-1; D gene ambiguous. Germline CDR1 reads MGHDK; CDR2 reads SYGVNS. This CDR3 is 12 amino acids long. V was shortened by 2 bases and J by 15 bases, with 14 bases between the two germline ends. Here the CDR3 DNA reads TGTGCCAGCAGTGAAAATGGTTTTGTCGCGTTCTTC. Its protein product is CASSENGFVAFF.

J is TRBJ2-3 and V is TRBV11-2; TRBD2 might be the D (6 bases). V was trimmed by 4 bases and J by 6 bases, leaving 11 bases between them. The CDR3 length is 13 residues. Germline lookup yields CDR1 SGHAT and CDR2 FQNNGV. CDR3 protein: CASSSGLRDTQYF. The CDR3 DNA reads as TGTGCCAGCAGCTCGGGACTTCGGGATACGCAGTATTTT. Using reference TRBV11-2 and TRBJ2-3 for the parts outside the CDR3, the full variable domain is EAGVAQSPRYKIIEKRQSVAFWCNPISGHATLYWYQQILGQGPKLLIQFQNNGVVDDSQLPKDRFSAERLKGVDSTLKIQPAKLEDSAVYLCASSSGLRDTQYFGPGTRLTVL.

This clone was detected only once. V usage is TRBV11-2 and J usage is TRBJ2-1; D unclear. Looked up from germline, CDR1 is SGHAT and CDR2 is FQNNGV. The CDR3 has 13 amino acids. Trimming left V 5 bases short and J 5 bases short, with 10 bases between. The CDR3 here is CASSADLNNEQFF. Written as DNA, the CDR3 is TGTGCCAGCAGCGCCGACCTCAACAATGAGCAGTTCTTC.

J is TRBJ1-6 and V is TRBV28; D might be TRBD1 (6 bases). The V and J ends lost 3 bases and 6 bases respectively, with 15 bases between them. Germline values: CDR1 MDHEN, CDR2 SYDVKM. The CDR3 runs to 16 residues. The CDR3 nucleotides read TGTGCCAGCAGTTTTGGGGGCGCACTTATTAATTCACCCCTCCACTTT. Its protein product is CASSFGGALINSPLHF. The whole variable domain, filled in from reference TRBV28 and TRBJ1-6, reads DVKVTQSSRYLVKRTGEKVFLECVQDMDHENMFWYRQDPGLGLRLIYFSYDVKMKEKGDIPEGYSVSREKKERFSLILESASTNQTSMYLCASSFGGALINSPLHFGNGTRLTVT.

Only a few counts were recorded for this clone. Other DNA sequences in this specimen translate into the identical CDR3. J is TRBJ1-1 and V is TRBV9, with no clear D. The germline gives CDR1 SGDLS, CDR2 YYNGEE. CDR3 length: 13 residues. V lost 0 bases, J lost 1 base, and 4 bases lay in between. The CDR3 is CASSVEGNTEAFF. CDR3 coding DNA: TGTGCCAGCAGCGTAGAAGGGAACACTGAAGCTTTCTTT.

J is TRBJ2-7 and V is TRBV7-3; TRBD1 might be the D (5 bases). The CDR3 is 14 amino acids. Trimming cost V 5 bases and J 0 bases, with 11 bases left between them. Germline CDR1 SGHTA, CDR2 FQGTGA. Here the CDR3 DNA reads TGTGCCAGCAGCCTCCAGGGTTACTCCTACGAGCAGTACTTC. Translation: CASSLQGYSYEQYF.

The chain's CDR3 is CASSSGGSRDNEQFF. CDR3 in DNA: TGTGCCAGCAGTTCGGGCGGGAGTCGGGACAATGAGCAGTTCTTC. The chain combines TRBV6-5 with TRBJ2-1; 7 nucleotides line up with TRBD2. The CDR3 consists of 15 residues. Germline lookup yields CDR1 MNHEY and CDR2 SVGAGI. The V segment lost 4 bases and the J segment 5 bases; nucleotides outside the gene matches: 8.